The 29 T cell receptor beta chains presented below share a single source sample, sequenced in a study of T cells expressing NK-cell markers. No DNA is given; TCRdb re-called the 5' RACE reads and lists each CDR3 protein once. Recorded for this sample: approximately 420,000 distinct CDR3 sequences. Sequencing used blood T cells: a sorted CD56 or NKG2C T cell subset, CD4+ or CD8+ T cells, or bulk PBMC T cells (not recorded which). These receptors were collected from a woman between 45 and 60 years old in good health.

The J gene is TRBJ1-5, the V gene TRBV5-6; TCRdb calls TRBD1, which cannot be checked without DNA. Germline loops: CDR1 SGHDT, CDR2 YYEEEE. This CDR3 has 16 amino acids. CDR3 protein: CASSLAADRDGQPQHF.

The rearrangement joins TRBV12-3 or TRBV12-4 to TRBJ2-2; the D call of TRBD1 rests on TCRdb alone, since no DNA is present to check it. This CDR3 has 12 amino acids. This CDR3 reads CASNGATGELFF.

V is TRBV20-1 and J is TRBJ1-5. Germline CDR1 is DFQATT and CDR2 is SNEGSKA (reference sequence). The CDR3 spans 14 residues. CDR3 in amino acids: CSAVARNSNQPQHF.

V is TRBV9 and J is TRBJ2-7. The CDR3 is made up of 14 amino acids. CDR1 and CDR2 (germline): SGDLS, YYNGEE. This CDR3 is CASSVGAQGRSQYF.

The rearrangement joins TRBV6-6 to TRBJ1-4; TCRdb's D call of TRBD1 is untestable without DNA. The length of the CDR3 is 14 residues. Per germline, CDR1 MNHNY and CDR2 SVGAGI (reference sequence). CDR3 residues: CASRTLQDNEKLFF.

This chain uses TRBV12-3 or TRBV12-4 with TRBJ2-1. This CDR3 has 14 residues. CDR3 amino acids: CASSLGRTDHEQFF.

The gene calls are TRBV12-5 and TRBJ1-1; with no DNA, the TCRdb D assignment of TRBD1 cannot be verified. Germline CDR1 is LGHNT and CDR2 is FRNRAP. The CDR3 is 18 residues long. The CDR3 loop reads CASGLVLSRTLMNTEAFF.

This chain joins TRBV7-2 and TRBJ2-1; absent DNA, TCRdb's TRBD2 call cannot be checked. Germline CDR1 and CDR2: SGHTA and FQGNSA. This CDR3 is built from 17 residues. The CDR3 loop is CASSARVARSSYNEQFF.

This rearrangement joins TRBV6-6 to TRBJ1-2; the TCRdb D gene call, TRBD1, has no DNA to confirm it. The germline CDR1 and CDR2 sequences are MNHNY and SVGAGI (reference sequence). The CDR3 contains 12 residues. CDR3 amino acids: CASEGGSYGYTF.

The chain links TRBV2 to TRBJ2-1; TCRdb selects TRBD2, and the lack of DNA leaves this call unchecked. The CDR3 length is 13 residues. Germline CDR1 and CDR2: SNHLY and FYNNEI. The CDR3: CASSDIAGAEQFF.

J is TRBJ2-1 and V is TRBV7-2; checking the TCRdb D call of TRBD2 is not possible without DNA. The CDR3 consists of 15 residues. Looked up from germline, CDR1 is SGHTA and CDR2 is FQGNSA. This CDR3 is CASSLFTGVVSEQFF.

The chain joins TRBV4-1 to TRBJ2-7; TCRdb selects TRBD2, and the lack of DNA leaves this call unchecked. CDR1 and CDR2 (germline): MGHRA, YSYEKL. The CDR3 has 16 amino acids. The CDR3: CASSRGLAGVGVEQYF.

The chain recombines TRBV20-1 with TRBJ2-5. The CDR3 runs 13 residues. Germline CDR1 reads DFQATT; CDR2 reads SNEGSKA (reference sequence). The CDR3: CSALTRRQETQYF.

The rearrangement uses TRBV4-1 and TRBJ2-3; without DNA, the TCRdb call of TRBD1 cannot be checked. The CDR3 runs 16 residues. Germline V gene lookup returns CDR1 MGHRA and CDR2 YSYEKL. The CDR3: CASSPRSGSRSDTQYF.

V gene TRBV9 combines with J gene TRBJ2-3. Germline assignment: CDR1 SGDLS and CDR2 YYNGEE. The CDR3 has 15 amino acids. The CDR3 loop reads CASSVGLDSVDTQYF.

CDR3 sequence reads: CATSRDRRVAETQYF. The J gene is TRBJ2-5, the V gene TRBV15. Germline CDR1 LNHNV, CDR2 YYDKDF (reference sequence). The length of the CDR3 is 15 residues.

The chain recombines TRBV24-1 with TRBJ2-1; TCRdb lists TRBD2, though no DNA is available to test this call. The CDR3 is 16 residues long. Germline V gives CDR1 KGHDR, CDR2 SFDVKD. The CDR3 spells CATSDLGGRAPDEQFF.

This chain joins TRBV2 and TRBJ1-4; TCRdb gives TRBD1 as the D gene, but with no DNA this cannot be confirmed. The CDR3 runs to 15 residues. The germline gives CDR1 SNHLY, CDR2 FYNNEI. The CDR3 loop reads CASSITGGSYEKLFF.

The chain combines TRBV20-1 with TRBJ2-3; as DNA is missing, the TRBD1 call by TCRdb cannot be tested. Germline-derived CDR1 and CDR2 are DFQATT and SNEGSKA (reference sequence). This CDR3 has 15 residues. The CDR3 reads CSARGTGYRTDTQYF.

The chain has TRBV11-2 and TRBJ1-1. The CDR3 loop spans 16 amino acids. Germline V CDR1 and CDR2: SGHAT, FQNNGV. This CDR3 reads CASSLRVSVWDTEAFF.

This chain uses TRBV29-1 with TRBJ1-3. This CDR3 is 16 amino acids long. Germline CDR1 SQVTM, CDR2 ANQGSEA. CDR3: CSVDDGGGGTGNTIYF.

The chain uses TRBV24-1 and TRBJ2-1; TCRdb selects TRBD2, and the lack of DNA leaves this call unchecked. The germline V gene has CDR1 KGHDR and CDR2 SFDVKD. CDR3 size: 17 residues. The CDR3 protein is CATSDRHSGFSYNEQFF.

This chain connects TRBV20-1 to TRBJ1-2; TCRdb calls TRBD1, which cannot be checked without DNA. The V gene's germline CDR1 is DFQATT and CDR2 SNEGSKA (reference sequence). CDR3 length: 14 amino acids. This CDR3 reads CSAARESPFYGYTF.

This chain uses TRBV13 with TRBJ1-1; TCRdb reports TRBD1, a call that lacks DNA to check it against. CDR1 is PRHDT, CDR2 FYEKMQ, per germline (reference sequence). The CDR3 extends over 14 amino acids. This CDR3 is CASSPRGLGTEAFF.

The rearrangement links TRBV27 to TRBJ2-1. This CDR3 contains 14 residues. Germline V lookup: CDR1 MNHEY, CDR2 SMNVEV (reference sequence). The CDR3 is CASSSYGTYNEQFF.

The chain employs TRBV5-1 and TRBJ1-3; the D gene TCRdb calls, TRBD1, cannot be checked with no DNA. This CDR3 has 17 residues. The germline CDR1 and CDR2 sequences are SGHRS and YFSETQ. CDR3: CASSSGDRSNSGNTIYF.

This rearrangement joins TRBV20-1 to TRBJ2-4; TCRdb lists TRBD2, though no DNA is available to test this call. Germline V gene lookup returns CDR1 DFQATT and CDR2 SNEGSKA (reference sequence). This CDR3 contains 15 residues. The CDR3 loop is CSGLAGQSAKNIQYF.

The chain employs TRBV5-1 and TRBJ1-1; TCRdb lists TRBD1, though no DNA is available to test this call. Looked up from germline, CDR1 is SGHRS and CDR2 is YFSETQ. The CDR3 consists of 14 residues. This CDR3 is CASSLAGGMTEAFF. Drawing the rest from reference TRBV5-1 and TRBJ1-1, the complete variable domain is KAGVTQTPRYLIKTRGQQVTLSCSPISGHRSVSWYQQTPGQGLQFLFEYFSETQRNKGNFPGRFSGRQFSNSRSEMNVSTLELGDSALYLCASSLAGGMTEAFFGQGTRLTVV.

This chain joins TRBV5-5 and TRBJ2-3; TCRdb's D call of TRBD2 is untestable without DNA. CDR1 and CDR2 from the germline V gene are SGHKS and YYEKEE (reference sequence). This CDR3 is 14 amino acids long. The CDR3 reads CASSARDFTDTQYF.